A selection of T cell receptor beta chains follows, all from one sample in a study of blood T cell repertoires in COVID-19. Clones were sequenced by immunoSEQ multiplex PCR, and TCRdb holds only the in-frame ones, with some missing. The repertoire holds roughly 200,000 clones, with more than 65% as singletons. The sample was peripheral blood. These receptors originate from a man aged 50-59 years with active or convalescent COVID-19. Both conserved end residues are part of each CDR3. A D gene is named only where the DNA matches it firmly. Not every row has a clone size; where given, it reads once, few, many or a size class.

size,V,J,D,length,CDR3,DNA
-,TRBV30,TRBJ2-7,-,11,CAWSDINEQYF,TGTGCCTGGAGTGACATTAACGAGCAGTACTTC
-,TRBV19,TRBJ1-6,TRBD1,17,CASSPTPDRGPNSPLHF,TGTGCCAGTAGTCCTACCCCTGACAGGGGGCCCAATTCACCCCTCCACTTT
-,TRBV3-1/TRBV3-2,TRBJ1-5,-,14,CASSQAGVNQPQHF,TGTGCCAGCAGCCAAGCAGGGGTCAATCAGCCCCAGCATTTT
-,TRBV28,TRBJ2-7,TRBD2,20,CASNQSGKGRGGTSFYEQYF,TGTGCCAGCAACCAATCAGGGAAAGGCAGGGGCGGGACTAGCTTCTACGAGCAGTACTTC
few,TRBV11-2,TRBJ1-4,TRBD1,14,CASSGTATNEKLFF,TGTGCCAGCAGCGGGACAGCAACTAATGAAAAACTGTTTTTT
-,TRBV5-1,TRBJ1-4,TRBD1,14,CASSQGDTNEKLFF,TGCGCCAGCAGCCAGGGGGACACTAATGAAAAACTGTTTTTT
-,TRBV18,TRBJ1-5,-,15,CASSSTAYSNQPQHF,TGTGCCAGCTCATCGACAGCTTATAGCAATCAGCCCCAGCATTTT
-,TRBV7-2,TRBJ2-4,TRBD2,19,CASSPRRVAGGRSKNIQYF,TGTGCCAGCAGCCCCCGGAGGGTAGCGGGGGGGCGCAGCAAAAACATTCAGTACTTC
-,TRBV10-3,TRBJ2-5,TRBD2,15,CAISISGGPQETQYF,TGTGCCATCAGCATTAGCGGGGGGCCTCAAGAGACCCAGTACTTC
-,TRBV10-3,TRBJ1-5,-,14,CAISEARGGQPQHF,TGTGCCATCAGTGAGGCAAGAGGGGGTCAGCCCCAGCATTTT
-,TRBV10-3,TRBJ1-5,-,15,CAISEADSSGQPQHF,TGTGCCATCAGTGAGGCCGACAGTTCCGGGCAGCCCCAGCATTTT
-,TRBV5-1,TRBJ1-2,TRBD1,13,CASSRGGTDGYTF,TGCGCCAGCAGCCGGGGTGGGACAGATGGCTACACCTTC
-,TRBV19,TRBJ2-4,TRBD1,15,CASSIQGASKNIQYF,TGTGCCAGTAGTATCCAGGGGGCTTCCAAAAACATTCAGTACTTC
-,TRBV7-9,TRBJ2-7,TRBD2,16,CASSPPSGPYSYEQYF,TGTGCCAGCAGCCCCCCTAGCGGGCCCTACTCCTACGAGCAGTACTTC
-,TRBV5-4,TRBJ2-1,TRBD2,17,CASSKESGGASYNEQFF,TGTGCCAGCAGCAAAGAGAGCGGGGGGGCTTCCTACAATGAGCAGTTCTTC
-,TRBV9,TRBJ2-2,-,13,CASSVGGPGELFF,TGTGCCAGCAGCGTAGGAGGGCCCGGGGAGCTGTTTTTT
once,TRBV19,TRBJ1-5,-,14,CASARQIDNQPQHF,TGTGCCAGCGCCCGACAGATAGATAATCAGCCCCAGCATTTT
-,TRBV3-1/TRBV3-2,TRBJ1-4,-,16,CASSQASGSVNEKLFF,TGTGCCAGCAGCCAAGCGTCCGGCAGCGTAAATGAAAAACTGTTTTTT
-,TRBV7-9,TRBJ2-1,TRBD2,14,CASSLGSGGNEQFF,TGTGCCAGCAGCTTAGGTAGCGGGGGCAATGAGCAGTTCTTC
once,TRBV28,TRBJ2-3,-,15,CASSAPGVRTDTQYF,TGTGCCAGCAGTGCCCCCGGGGTCCGGACAGATACGCAGTATTTT
-,TRBV27,TRBJ2-7,-,14,CASSPDSGVHEQYF,TGTGCCAGCAGCCCGGACAGCGGTGTACACGAGCAGTACTTC
few,TRBV15,TRBJ1-1,-,16,CATSREPAGFISEAFF,TGTGCCACCAGCAGAGAGCCGGCAGGGTTCATCTCTGAAGCTTTCTTT
-,TRBV7-9,TRBJ2-5,-,14,CASSYTKREETQYF,TGTGCCAGCAGCTATACTAAGCGTGAAGAGACCCAGTACTTC
once,TRBV19,TRBJ2-2,-,17,CASTPLRQPAHTGELFF,TGTGCCAGTACTCCCCTAAGACAACCAGCACACACCGGGGAGCTGTTTTTT
-,TRBV7-6,TRBJ2-2,-,13,CASTIGSAGELFF,TGTGCCAGCACGATCGGGTCCGCCGGGGAGCTGTTTTTT
-,TRBV2,TRBJ2-1,-,17,CASSEASGGARSNEQFF,TGTGCCAGCAGTGAAGCGTCGGGGGGCGCAAGGTCCAATGAGCAGTTCTTC
-,TRBV4-1,TRBJ2-3,TRBD2,16,CASSQDLAGGRDTQYF,TGCGCCAGCAGCCAAGATCTGGCGGGGGGACGAGATACGCAGTATTTT
many,TRBV6-2/TRBV6-3,TRBJ1-6,TRBD1,15,CASSYSGTGNSPLHF,TGTGCCAGCAGTTACTCCGGGACAGGAAATTCACCCCTCCACTTT
-,TRBV5-1,TRBJ1-1,-,15,CPSSRDRGANTEAFF,TGCCCCAGCAGCCGCGACCGGGGGGCGAACACTGAAGCTTTCTTT
-,TRBV9,TRBJ1-2,-,12,CASSDRDYGYTF,TGTGCCAGCAGCGACAGGGACTATGGCTACACCTTC
few,TRBV30,TRBJ1-2,TRBD1,14,CAWSVGRGRYGYTF,TGTGCCTGGAGTGTAGGCAGGGGGAGATATGGCTACACCTTC